The rows below give T cell receptor beta chains drawn from one sample of a study of vaccination and CD4 T cells after COVID-19. The antigens these receptors bind are not known. TCRdb re-called the PCR reads through MiXCR, storing one row per CDR3 protein. The sample shows about 12,000 distinct CDR3 sequences, around 20% of them seen only once. The sequencing used CD4+ T cells from blood, cultured in vitro, collected before SARS-CoV-2 vaccination. Every receptor here comes from a human donor who received a COVID-19 vaccine. The CDR3 runs from the conserved cysteine through the conserved F or W. Each record gives: CDR3 protein, CDR3 DNA, J gene, D gene, clone size, V gene. A D gene is named only where the DNA matches it firmly. The listing skips clone size in some rows; elsewhere it reads once, few, many or a size class.

CDR3 protein: CSAPSGVTDTQYF; CDR3 DNA: TGCAGTGCTCCCAGCGGGGTCACAGATACGCAGTATTTT; J gene: TRBJ2-3; D gene: TRBD2; clone size: few; V gene: TRBV20-1
CDR3 protein: CASSPRQVYGELFF; CDR3 DNA: TGTGCCAGCAGTCCAAGACAGGTCTACGGGGAGCTGTTTTTT; J gene: TRBJ2-2; D gene: -; clone size: few; V gene: TRBV2
CDR3 protein: CASSGSPNYGYTF; CDR3 DNA: TGCGCCAGCAGCGGGAGTCCTAACTATGGCTACACCTTC; J gene: TRBJ1-2; D gene: -; clone size: -; V gene: TRBV5-1
CDR3 protein: CASSLARGGSYNEQFF; CDR3 DNA: TGTGCCAGCAGCTTGGCACGGGGGGGGTCCTACAATGAGCAGTTCTTC; J gene: TRBJ2-1; D gene: TRBD2; clone size: -; V gene: TRBV5-4
CDR3 protein: CASSEWGDPSADYEQYF; CDR3 DNA: TGTGCCAGCAGTGAATGGGGGGACCCTTCTGCAGACTACGAGCAGTACTTC; J gene: TRBJ2-7; D gene: -; clone size: few; V gene: TRBV6-1
CDR3 protein: CASSSGYGYTF; CDR3 DNA: TGTGCCAGCAGCTCGGGCTATGGCTACACCTTC; J gene: TRBJ1-2; D gene: -; clone size: -; V gene: TRBV5-4
CDR3 protein: CASSSVNRWNYGYTF; CDR3 DNA: TGTGCCAGCAGTTCAGTGAACAGGTGGAACTATGGCTACACCTTC; J gene: TRBJ1-2; D gene: -; clone size: medium-sized; V gene: TRBV6-5
CDR3 protein: CATSSAGGAETQYF; CDR3 DNA: TGTGCCACCAGCTCGGCGGGGGGGGCGGAGACCCAGTACTTC; J gene: TRBJ2-5; D gene: TRBD2; clone size: few; V gene: TRBV24-1
CDR3 protein: CASSLSFSGGTDTQYF; CDR3 DNA: TGTGCCAGCAGTTTAAGTTTTAGCGGGGGCACAGATACGCAGTATTTT; J gene: TRBJ2-3; D gene: TRBD2; clone size: few; V gene: TRBV12-3/TRBV12-4
CDR3 protein: CATSGAGQGPQETQYF; CDR3 DNA: TGTGCCACCAGTGGGGCGGGACAGGGACCCCAAGAGACCCAGTACTTC; J gene: TRBJ2-5; D gene: TRBD1; clone size: -; V gene: TRBV24-1
CDR3 protein: CASSFSGQGNEQFF; CDR3 DNA: TGTGCCAGCAGCTTTAGCGGGCAGGGGAATGAGCAGTTCTTC; J gene: TRBJ2-1; D gene: -; clone size: -; V gene: TRBV11-3
CDR3 protein: CASSQVPGTSGGRSYNEQFF; CDR3 DNA: TGTGCCAGCAGCCAAGTTCCCGGGACTAGCGGGGGCCGCTCCTACAATGAGCAGTTCTTC; J gene: TRBJ2-1; D gene: TRBD2; clone size: -; V gene: TRBV4-2
CDR3 protein: CSANHGGGRETQYF; CDR3 DNA: TGCAGTGCTAATCATGGGGGGGGCCGGGAGACCCAGTACTTC; J gene: TRBJ2-5; D gene: -; clone size: -; V gene: TRBV20-1
CDR3 protein: CASSLEGSGTDTQYF; CDR3 DNA: TGCGCCAGCAGCTTGGAGGGTAGTGGCACAGATACGCAGTATTTT; J gene: TRBJ2-3; D gene: -; clone size: -; V gene: TRBV5-1
CDR3 protein: CASSTSAGGEETQYF; CDR3 DNA: -; J gene: TRBJ2-5; D gene: -; clone size: few; V gene: TRBV25-1
CDR3 protein: CATSDFPSGADSYEQYF; CDR3 DNA: TGTGCCACCAGTGATTTTCCTAGCGGTGCCGATTCCTACGAGCAGTACTTC; J gene: TRBJ2-7; D gene: TRBD2; clone size: few; V gene: TRBV24-1
CDR3 protein: CASSELTSGGADTQYF; CDR3 DNA: TGTGCCAGCAGTGAATTAACTAGCGGGGGGGCAGATACGCAGTATTTT; J gene: TRBJ2-3; D gene: TRBD2; clone size: -; V gene: TRBV25-1
CDR3 protein: CASSLGRGQETQYF; CDR3 DNA: TGTGCCAGCAGCTTAGGCCGGGGCCAAGAGACCCAGTACTTC; J gene: TRBJ2-5; D gene: -; clone size: -; V gene: TRBV13
CDR3 protein: CATSPSGPEQFF; CDR3 DNA: TGTGCCACCAGTCCGTCAGGACCTGAGCAGTTCTTC; J gene: TRBJ2-1; D gene: -; clone size: -; V gene: TRBV24-1
CDR3 protein: CASSLGREGGAYNEQFF; CDR3 DNA: TGTGCCAGCAGCCTTGGGAGGGAGGGGGGGGCCTACAATGAGCAGTTCTTC; J gene: TRBJ2-1; D gene: -; clone size: -; V gene: TRBV4-2
CDR3 protein: CASSSLSGASTDTQYF; CDR3 DNA: TGTGCCAGCAGTTCTCTTAGCGGGGCCAGCACAGATACGCAGTATTTT; J gene: TRBJ2-3; D gene: TRBD2; clone size: few; V gene: TRBV6-5
CDR3 protein: CASGLDTGVADTQYF; CDR3 DNA: TGTGCTAGTGGTTTGGACACGGGGGTCGCAGATACGCAGTATTTT; J gene: TRBJ2-3; D gene: -; clone size: -; V gene: TRBV12-5
CDR3 protein: CASCTGSSGNTIYF; CDR3 DNA: TGCGCCAGCTGCACCGGGTCCTCTGGAAACACCATATATTTT; J gene: TRBJ1-3; D gene: -; clone size: few; V gene: TRBV10-2
CDR3 protein: CASVVRITNYGYTF; CDR3 DNA: TGTGCCAGCGTAGTCAGGATTACTAACTATGGCTACACCTTC; J gene: TRBJ1-2; D gene: -; clone size: -; V gene: TRBV2
CDR3 protein: CSARGSYGQGTGELFF; CDR3 DNA: TGCAGTGCTAGAGGGTCTTATGGACAGGGGACCGGGGAGCTGTTTTTT; J gene: TRBJ2-2; D gene: TRBD1; clone size: few; V gene: TRBV20-1
CDR3 protein: CAISDYQNTEAFF; CDR3 DNA: TGTGCCATCAGTGATTATCAGAACACTGAAGCTTTCTTT; J gene: TRBJ1-1; D gene: -; clone size: few; V gene: TRBV10-3
CDR3 protein: CASSNHHRDQEQYF; CDR3 DNA: TGTGCCAGCAGCAACCATCACCGGGACCAGGAGCAGTACTTC; J gene: TRBJ2-7; D gene: -; clone size: -; V gene: TRBV21-1